Each of the 18 T cell receptor beta chains below was sequenced from the same sample in a study of blood T cell repertoires in COVID-19. Generated by immunoSEQ multiplex PCR, the TCRdb table keeps only in-frame clones and is missing some. The sample holds around 250,000 clones, approximately 82% seen once. Input material: peripheral blood. The source of these receptors is a woman at least 80 years old with acute or convalescent COVID-19.

This chain joins TRBV6-5 and TRBJ2-5; TRBD1 aligns across 8 bases. Losses at the gene ends were 0 bases for V and 7 bases for J; bases not matched to a gene: 7. The CDR3 spans 15 residues. The germline V gene has CDR1 MNHEY and CDR2 SVGAGI. CDR3 sequence reads: CASSYSGQGVGTQYF. For the CDR3, the DNA is TGTGCCAGCAGTTACTCAGGACAGGGTGTCGGGACCCAGTACTTC.

This clone was counted a few times. The rearrangement uses TRBV5-4 and TRBJ2-5; TRBD1 aligns across 7 bases. From germline, CDR1 is SGHNT and CDR2 YYREEE (reference sequence). V was pared by 3 bases and J by 0 bases, with 2 bases of the junction left unmatched. The CDR3 is 14 amino acids. In nucleotides, the CDR3 is TGTGCCAGCAGCTCCGGGACAGACCAAGAGACCCAGTACTTC. Its translation: CASSSGTDQETQYF.

The V gene is TRBV7-8, the J gene TRBJ1-2; 7 bases line up with TRBD1. This CDR3 is built from 16 residues. CDR1 and CDR2 from the germline V gene are SGHVS and FQNEAQ. V gave up 1 base and J gave up 4 bases; unmatched junction bases: 9. The CDR3 sequence: CASSLVVEAGGYGYTF. The CDR3 DNA reads TGTGCCAGCAGCTTAGTGGTGGAAGCAGGGGGCTATGGCTACACCTTC.

This clone occurred once. This rearrangement joins TRBV7-9 to TRBJ1-4, with no clear D. This CDR3 contains 15 residues. The V end was cut by 5 bases, the J end by 0 bases, with 10 bases between. Germline values: CDR1 SEHNR, CDR2 FQNEAQ (reference sequence). The CDR3 loop is CASSPGMATNEKLFF. Here the CDR3 DNA reads TGTGCCAGCAGCCCCGGGATGGCAACTAATGAAAAACTGTTTTTT.

The chain employs TRBV18 and TRBJ1-2; 8 nucleotides line up with TRBD1. From germline, CDR1 is KGHSH and CDR2 LQKENI. CDR3 length: 15 residues. J was trimmed by 4 bases and V by 5 bases; bases with no gene match: 9. CDR3 sequence reads: CASSSDYGTGYGYTF. The CDR3 nucleotides read TGTGCCAGCTCATCCGATTACGGGACAGGCTATGGCTACACCTTC.

This clone was seen once. The rearrangement joins TRBV25-1 to TRBJ1-2; D not resolved. CDR3 size: 15 residues. Trimming shortened V by 1 base and J by 4 bases, and 13 bases separated the two germline ends. Germline V CDR1 and CDR2: MGHDK, SYGVNS. The CDR3 loop reads CASSEWEGGSYGYTF. CDR3 DNA sequence: TGTGCCAGCAGTGAATGGGAAGGAGGATCCTATGGCTACACCTTC.

V gene TRBV2 combines with J gene TRBJ2-7, with 9 bases identical to TRBD1. V gave up 8 bases and J gave up 2 bases; unmatched junction bases: 7. The CDR3 is made up of 14 amino acids. Germline V lookup: CDR1 SNHLY, CDR2 FYNNEI. CDR3 sequence: CASQPGTGTYEQYF. The CDR3 nucleotides are TGTGCCAGCCAGCCTGGGACAGGGACCTACGAGCAGTACTTC.

The rearrangement uses TRBV5-1 and TRBJ1-1, with D uncertain. Between the trimmed V and J ends, which lost 4 bases and 3 bases, there was a span of 22 bases. Germline CDR1 SGHRS, CDR2 YFSETQ. The CDR3 has 17 amino acids. The CDR3 loop is CASSDAVGRLGDTEAFF. CDR3 nucleotides: TGCGCCAGCAGCGATGCCGTCGGCAGGCTCGGGGACACTGAAGCTTTCTTT.

This rearrangement joins TRBV7-3 to TRBJ2-3; unclear D gene. The CDR3 covers 13 residues. Germline CDR1 SGHTA, CDR2 FQGTGA. V was trimmed by 7 bases and J by 0 bases, leaving 8 bases between them. The CDR3 sequence is CASTNRSTDTQYF. In DNA form, the CDR3 reads TGTGCCAGCACGAACAGAAGCACAGATACGCAGTATTTT.

The V call is TRBV7-2, the J call TRBJ1-2, with 7 bases that match TRBD1. The CDR3 extends over 14 amino acids. The V gene's germline CDR1 is SGHTA and CDR2 FQGNSA. With 5 bases clipped from V and 5 bases from J, the junction kept 8 bases outside the gene matches. CDR3 bases: TGTGCCAGCAGCGGGGCCGGGACAGCTTATGGCTACACCTTC. Encoded protein: CASSGAGTAYGYTF.

The chain is built from TRBV7-8 and TRBJ2-2; 7 bases are shared with TRBD1. The length of the CDR3 is 15 residues. Germline V gene data show CDR1 as SGHVS and CDR2 as FQNEAQ. Unmatched junction bases numbered 9, after V lost 5 bases and J lost 6 bases. In DNA, the CDR3 is TGTGCCAGCAGCCAAACCGGGACAGCAGCCGGGGAGCTGTTTTTT. It specifies CASSQTGTAAGELFF.

The J gene is TRBJ1-3, the V gene TRBV5-8, with D possibly being TRBD1 (6 bases). The CDR3 covers 19 residues. Germline V gives CDR1 SGHTS, CDR2 YDEGEE. V was trimmed by 2 bases and J by 0 bases, leaving 21 bases between them. The CDR3 region has the DNA TGTGCCAGCAGCTTTCCGAGGGGGTTCAGTGGGGACTCTGGAAACACCATATATTTT. Translated, it gives CASSFPRGFSGDSGNTIYF. Looking up the rest from reference TRBV5-8 and TRBJ1-3 gives the full variable domain: EAGVTQSPTHLIKTRGQQATLRCSPISGHTSVYWYQQALGLGLQFLLWYDEGEERNRGNFPPRFSGRQFPNYSSELNVNALELEDSALYLCASSFPRGFSGDSGNTIYFGEGSWLTVV.

This sequence joins TRBV4-3 and TRBJ2-7; 8 bases map to TRBD1. Germline V gene sequence: CDR1 LGHNA, CDR2 YSLEER. The V segment lost 1 base and the J segment 4 bases; nucleotides outside the gene matches: 9. This CDR3 has 16 residues. The CDR3 region is CASSQAFGQGWYEQYF. In nucleotides, the CDR3 is TGCGCCAGCAGCCAAGCATTCGGACAGGGTTGGTACGAGCAGTACTTC.

This chain uses TRBV19 with TRBJ2-1, with 7 bases fitting TRBD2. Per germline, CDR1 LNHDA and CDR2 SQIVND (reference sequence). V lost 4 bases, J lost 3 bases, and 6 bases stayed unmatched. The CDR3 is 15 residues long. Here the CDR3 DNA reads TGTGCCAGTAGTAGGTCGGCGGGAGACTACAATGAGCAGTTCTTC. Translated, it gives CASSRSAGDYNEQFF.

The genes are TRBV25-1 and TRBJ2-5, with 7 bases aligning to TRBD2. There are 16 residues in the CDR3. Germline assignment: CDR1 MGHDK and CDR2 SYGVNS. V shed 0 bases and J 7 bases; nucleotides not matched to a gene: 11. CDR3 DNA: TGTGCCAGCAGTGAATATAAAAGCGGGAAGGGTGGGACCCAGTACTTC. The encoded protein is CASSEYKSGKGGTQYF.

The chain recombines TRBV6-5 with TRBJ1-2; D remains ambiguous. Trimming took 7 bases from V and 5 from J, leaving 14 bases between them. CDR3 length equals 13 residues. Germline values: CDR1 MNHEY, CDR2 SVGAGI. The CDR3 region is CASTQGGRYGYTF. The CDR3 DNA follows: TGTGCCAGCACCCAAGGCGGGAGATATGGCTACACCTTC.

Written as DNA, the CDR3 is TGTGCCAGCAACCCTCCGGGACTAGCGGAAAGGAATGAGCAGTTCTTC. Its translation is CASNPPGLAERNEQFF. The rearrangement links TRBV7-9 to TRBJ2-1; 11 nucleotides agree with TRBD2. From germline, CDR1 is SEHNR and CDR2 FQNEAQ (reference sequence). The CDR3 runs 16 residues. V was pared by 7 bases and J by 7 bases, with 12 bases of the junction left unmatched.

The chain combines TRBV5-4 with TRBJ2-5, with a tentative D call TRBD2 (7 bases). CDR3 length: 16 residues. Germline values: CDR1 SGHNT, CDR2 YYREEE (reference sequence). V was shortened by 4 bases and J by 5 bases, with 21 bases between the two germline ends. The CDR3 reads CASSPGGGGRGETQYF. The CDR3 DNA reads TGTGCCAGCAGCCCAGGCGGGGGCGGTCGGGGGGAGACCCAGTACTTC.